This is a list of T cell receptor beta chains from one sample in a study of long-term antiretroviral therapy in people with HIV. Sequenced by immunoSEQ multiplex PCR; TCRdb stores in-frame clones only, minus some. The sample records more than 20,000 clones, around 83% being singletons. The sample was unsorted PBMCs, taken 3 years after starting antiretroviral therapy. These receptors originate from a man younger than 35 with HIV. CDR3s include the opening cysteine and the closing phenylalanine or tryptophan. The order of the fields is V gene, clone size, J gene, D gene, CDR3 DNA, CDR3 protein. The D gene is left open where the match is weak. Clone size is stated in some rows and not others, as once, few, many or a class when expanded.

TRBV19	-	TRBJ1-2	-	TGTGCCAGTAGTCCCGGGCCGGTCTATGGCTACACCTTC	CASSPGPVYGYTF
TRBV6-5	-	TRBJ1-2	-	TGTGCCAGCAGTTACTCGAGCGGTGCTTTCTATGGCTACACCTTC	CASSYSSGAFYGYTF
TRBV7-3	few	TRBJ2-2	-	TGTGCCAGCAGCTTAACAGGGTCCGACACCGGGGAGCTGTTTTTT	CASSLTGSDTGELFF
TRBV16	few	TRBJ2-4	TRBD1	TGTGCCAGCAGCCAATCGTCACAGGGGAAAAACATTCAGTACTTC	CASSQSSQGKNIQYF
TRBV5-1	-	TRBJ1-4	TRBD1	TGCGCCAGCAGCTTGGACGGCAGGGGGCTCGAAAAACTGTTTTTT	CASSLDGRGLEKLFF
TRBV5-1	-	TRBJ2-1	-	TGCGCCAGCAAGGCCTACTCTTACAATGAGCAGTTCTTC	CASKAYSYNEQFF
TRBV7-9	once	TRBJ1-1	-	TGTGCCAGCAGCTTAGCGCAGGGAGAGGGGACCACTGAAGCTTTCTTT	CASSLAQGEGTTEAFF
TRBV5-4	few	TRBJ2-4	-	TGTGCCAGCAGCTTGGCGCAGAAAAACATTCAGTACTTC	CASSLAQKNIQYF
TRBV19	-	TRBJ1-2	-	TGTGCCAGTAGGTTCCTCCCAAGGCTGAACTATGGCTACACCTTC	CASRFLPRLNYGYTF
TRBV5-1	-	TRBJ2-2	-	TGCGCCAGCAGCCGAGAGGGTCGGAGCACCGGGGAGCTGTTTTTT	CASSREGRSTGELFF
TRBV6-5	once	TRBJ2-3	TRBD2	TGTGCCAGCAGTTACTCGACTAGCGGGTTCACAGATACGCAGTATTTT	CASSYSTSGFTDTQYF
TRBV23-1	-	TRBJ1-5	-	TGCGCCAGCAGTCAGAGGAATCAGCCCCAGCATTTT	CASSQRNQPQHF
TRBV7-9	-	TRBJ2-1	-	TGTGCCAGCAGCTTGGACTCATCATCCTACAATGAGCAGTTCTTC	CASSLDSSSYNEQFF
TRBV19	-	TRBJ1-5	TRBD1	TGTGCCACGACAGGGCGAGGACAGCCCCAGCATTTT	CATTGRGQPQHF
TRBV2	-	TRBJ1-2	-	TGTGCCGGCCGGGTGGCCCCACAGGTGAACTATGGCTACACCTTC	CAGRVAPQVNYGYTF
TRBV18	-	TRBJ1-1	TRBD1	TGTGCCAGCTCACCAAACAGGGGGAACAGCGGGACCACTGAAGCTTTCTTT	CASSPNRGNSGTTEAFF
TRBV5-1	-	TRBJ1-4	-	TGCGCCAGCAGGTTACAGGTCGGTGAAAAACTGTTTTTT	CASRLQVGEKLFF
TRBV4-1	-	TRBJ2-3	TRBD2	TGCGCCAGCAGCCAAGATGCCCTAGCGGGGGCGCAGTATTTT	CASSQDALAGAQYF
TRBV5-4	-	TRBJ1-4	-	TGTGCCAGCAGCTCAGACAGGCTTGCAACTAATGAAAAACTGTTTTTT	CASSSDRLATNEKLFF
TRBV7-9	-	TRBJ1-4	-	TGTGCCAGCAGCGCCCGAGGGGAGGGTAACGAAAAACTGTTTTTT	CASSARGEGNEKLFF
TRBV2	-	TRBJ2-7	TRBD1	TGTGCCAGCACCCCGGACAGGGTGGGGGAGCAGTACTTC	CASTPDRVGEQYF
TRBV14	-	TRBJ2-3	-	TGTGCCAGCAGCCAGGCCGGGACTAGCACAGATACGCAGTATTTT	CASSQAGTSTDTQYF
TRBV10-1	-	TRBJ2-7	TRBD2	TGCGCCAGCAGTGATCCCGGACTAGCCCACGAGCAGTACTTC	CASSDPGLAHEQYF
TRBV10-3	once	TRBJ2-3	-	TGTGCCATCAGTGAGTCGGAGGGGTTTGGAACTAATACGCAGTATTTT	CAISESEGFGTNTQYF
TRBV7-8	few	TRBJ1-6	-	TGTGCCAGCAGCTTAGTTGCATCACCCCTCCACTTT	CASSLVASPLHF
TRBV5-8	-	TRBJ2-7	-	TGTGCCAGCAGCCATGGCGGCGTGAGCTCCTACGAGCAGTACTTC	CASSHGGVSSYEQYF
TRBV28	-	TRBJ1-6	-	TGTGCCAGCAGTCCAGCCCGCTCCTATAATTCACCCCTCCACTTT	CASSPARSYNSPLHF
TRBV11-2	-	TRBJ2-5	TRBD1	TGTGCCAGCAGCTTAGCACCGGGACAGGGTGTGGAGACCCAGTACTTC	CASSLAPGQGVETQYF
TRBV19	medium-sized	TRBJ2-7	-	TGTGCCAGTAGTATAGTGGGGGTCCCGGGATACTACGAGCAGTACTTC	CASSIVGVPGYYEQYF
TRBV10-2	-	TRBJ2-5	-	TGCGCCAGCAGTGTGAAGGGAAGGGAAGAGACCCAGTACTTC	CASSVKGREETQYF
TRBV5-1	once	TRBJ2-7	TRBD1	TGCGCCAGCAGTTTGAGAAGCCCCGGGACAGCCTACGAGCAGTACTTC	CASSLRSPGTAYEQYF
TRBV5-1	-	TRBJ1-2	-	TGCGCCAGCAACCTTCTCCCCCCGACGGGGGGATATGGCTACACCTTC	CASNLLPPTGGYGYTF
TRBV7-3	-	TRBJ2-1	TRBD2	TGTGCCAGCAGCTGGGGGGGGAATGAGCAGTTCTTC	CASSWGGNEQFF